This paragraph covers one TCR beta chain sequence. Its target is not known. This record comes from a study of T cell responses to AZD1222 COVID-19 vaccine. Study-wide results and limits: Variant regions that are unmutated are reportedly the target of nearly half of spike-specific TCRs. Spike-wide vaccine-associated CD4 TCRs dominated at 160-218 and 743-854.

The germline V gene has CDR1 MNHEY and CDR2 SVGAGI. This CDR3 is built from 15 residues. Trimming at V came to 8 bases and at J to 2 bases, leaving 12 bases not matched to a gene. Generated by immunoSEQ multiplex PCR, the TCRdb table keeps only in-frame clones and is missing some. The table has some 130,000 clones, approximately 95% seen once. Analyses pooled second doses at about 4 or about 12 weeks. V and J are TRBV6-5 and TRBJ2-7, with 7 bases fitting TRBD2. Sequences were derived from peripheral blood, sampled 28 days after the second AZD1222 dose. The TCR originated in an adult who received the AZD1222 COVID-19 vaccine. Here the CDR3 reads CASGGVAGLAYEQYF. CDR3 DNA: TGTGCCAGCGGGGGGGTGGCGGGTCTAGCCTACGAGCAGTACTTC.